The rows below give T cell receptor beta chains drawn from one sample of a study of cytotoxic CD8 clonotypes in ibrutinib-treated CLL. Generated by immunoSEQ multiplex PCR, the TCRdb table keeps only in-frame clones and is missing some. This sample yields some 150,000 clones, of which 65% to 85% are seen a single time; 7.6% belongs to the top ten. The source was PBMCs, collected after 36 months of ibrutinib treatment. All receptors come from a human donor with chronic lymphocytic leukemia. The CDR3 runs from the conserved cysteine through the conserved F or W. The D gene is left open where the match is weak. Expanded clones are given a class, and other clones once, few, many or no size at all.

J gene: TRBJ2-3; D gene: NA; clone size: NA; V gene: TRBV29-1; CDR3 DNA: TGCAGCGTTGAAGACGCCCCCCGCACAGATACGCAGTATTTT; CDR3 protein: CSVEDAPRTDTQYF
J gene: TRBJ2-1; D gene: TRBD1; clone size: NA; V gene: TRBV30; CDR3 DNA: TGTGCCTGGAGCAGGGTGGTCAGGGGGCTTTTTGGGCCCTACAATGAGCAGTTCTTC; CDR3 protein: CAWSRVVRGLFGPYNEQFF
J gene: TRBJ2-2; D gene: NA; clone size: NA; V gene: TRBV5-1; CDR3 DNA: TGCGCCAGCAGCCGCGTTAGCACAAACACCGGGGAGCTGTTTTTT; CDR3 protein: CASSRVSTNTGELFF
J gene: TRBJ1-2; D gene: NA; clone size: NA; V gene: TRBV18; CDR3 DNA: TGTGCCAGCTCACCCCTTCCCACTAACACTAACTATGGCTACACCTTC; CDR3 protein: CASSPLPTNTNYGYTF
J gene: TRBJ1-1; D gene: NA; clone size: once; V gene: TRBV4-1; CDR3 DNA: TGCGCCAGCAGCCAAGATCCGGACAGAATTATGAACACTGAAGCTTTCTTT; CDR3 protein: CASSQDPDRIMNTEAFF
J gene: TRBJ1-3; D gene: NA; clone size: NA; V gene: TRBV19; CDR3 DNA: TGTGCCAGTAGCGCAGGCTCTGGAAACACCATATATTTT; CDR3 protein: CASSAGSGNTIYF
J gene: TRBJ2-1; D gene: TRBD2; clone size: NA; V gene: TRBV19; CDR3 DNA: TGTGCCAGTAGTAGTTCGGGAGGAGAGCAGTTCTTC; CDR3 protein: CASSSSGGEQFF
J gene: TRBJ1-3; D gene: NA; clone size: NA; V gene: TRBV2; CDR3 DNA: TGTGCCAGCAGGGGAGGTCACTCTGGAAACACCATATATTTT; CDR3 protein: CASRGGHSGNTIYF
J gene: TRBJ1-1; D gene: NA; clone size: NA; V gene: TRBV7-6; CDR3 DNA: TGTGCCAGCAGCTTAGTGGCGGGGGGTGGCACTGAAGCTTTCTTT; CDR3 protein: CASSLVAGGGTEAFF
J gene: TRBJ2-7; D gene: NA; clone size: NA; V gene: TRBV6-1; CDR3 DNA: TGTGCCAGCAGAGCCTACGAGCAGTACTTC; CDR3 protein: CASRAYEQYF
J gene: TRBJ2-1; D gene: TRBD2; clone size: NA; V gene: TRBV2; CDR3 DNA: TGTGCCAGCACCGGGACTAGCGGGATACCTCGCAAGCAGTTCTTC; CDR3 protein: CASTGTSGIPRKQFF
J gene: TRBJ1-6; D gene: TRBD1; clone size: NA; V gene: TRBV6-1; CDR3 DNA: TGTGCCAGCACCGGGACAGGGAATTCACCCCTCCACTTT; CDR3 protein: CASTGTGNSPLHF
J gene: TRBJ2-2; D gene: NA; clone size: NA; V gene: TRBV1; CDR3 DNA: TGCACCAGCTATCCTCAGCCACCGGCAGGGCACACCGGGGAGCTGTTTTTT; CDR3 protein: CTSYPQPPAGHTGELFF
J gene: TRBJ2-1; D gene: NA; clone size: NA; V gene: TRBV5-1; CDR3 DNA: TGCGCCAGCAGCTTACCCCGGGACGGAGGGATGAATGAGCAGTTCTTC; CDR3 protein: CASSLPRDGGMNEQFF
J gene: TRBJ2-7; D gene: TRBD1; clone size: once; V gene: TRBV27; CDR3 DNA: TGTGCCAGCAGCCAACAGACAGGGGTGGGCGAGCAGTACTTC; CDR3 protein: CASSQQTGVGEQYF
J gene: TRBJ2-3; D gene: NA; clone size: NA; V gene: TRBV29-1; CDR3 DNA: TGCAGCGTTTCTCTAGTGAGCACAGATACGCAGTATTTT; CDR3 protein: CSVSLVSTDTQYF
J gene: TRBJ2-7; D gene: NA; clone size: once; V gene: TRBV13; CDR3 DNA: TGTGCCAGCAGCGTACAATCCTACGAGCAGTACTTC; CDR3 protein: CASSVQSYEQYF
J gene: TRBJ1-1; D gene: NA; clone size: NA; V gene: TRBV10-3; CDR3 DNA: TGTGCCATCAGTGAGTCGGTGGGAGCGGAAGCTTTCTTT; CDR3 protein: CAISESVGAEAFF
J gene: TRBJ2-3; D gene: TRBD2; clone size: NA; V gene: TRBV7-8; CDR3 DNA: TGTGCCAGCAGCTTAAGCGGGAGACCAGATACGCAGTATTTT; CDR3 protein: CASSLSGRPDTQYF
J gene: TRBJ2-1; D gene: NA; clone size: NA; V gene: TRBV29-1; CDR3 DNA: TGCAGCGCCAGACGACAGGAGAGCTCCTACAATGAGCAGTTCTTC; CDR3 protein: CSARRQESSYNEQFF
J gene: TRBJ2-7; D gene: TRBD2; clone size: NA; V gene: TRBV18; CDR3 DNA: TGTGCCAGCTCACCCCCGGGACTAGTTGCCTACGAGCAGTACTTC; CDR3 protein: CASSPPGLVAYEQYF
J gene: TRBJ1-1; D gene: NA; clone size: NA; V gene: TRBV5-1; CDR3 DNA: TGCGCCAGCAGCTTGGCACTTTTGAACACTGAAGCTTTCTTT; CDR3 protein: CASSLALLNTEAFF
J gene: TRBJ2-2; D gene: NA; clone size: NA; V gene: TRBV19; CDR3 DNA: TGTGCCAGCCTCCAGGGCACCGGGGAGCTGTTTTTT; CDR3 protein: CASLQGTGELFF
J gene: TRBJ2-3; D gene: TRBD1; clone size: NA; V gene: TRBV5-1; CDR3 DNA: TGCGCCAGCAGCACGGGACAGGGTGGGGCAGATACGCAGTATTTT; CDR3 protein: CASSTGQGGADTQYF
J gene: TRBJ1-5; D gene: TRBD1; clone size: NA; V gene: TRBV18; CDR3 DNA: TGTGCCAGCTCACCAGCCGCGGGACAGGGGGCACAGCCCCAGCATTTT; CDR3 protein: CASSPAAGQGAQPQHF
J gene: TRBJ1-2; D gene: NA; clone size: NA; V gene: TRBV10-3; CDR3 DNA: TGTGCCATCAGTGAACTGGACAGAGCGAACTATGGCTACACCTTC; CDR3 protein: CAISELDRANYGYTF
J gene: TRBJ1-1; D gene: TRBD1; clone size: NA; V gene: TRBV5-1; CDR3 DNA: TGCGCCAGCAGCCGAGGACAGGTCATGGCTGAAGCTTTCTTT; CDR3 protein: CASSRGQVMAEAFF
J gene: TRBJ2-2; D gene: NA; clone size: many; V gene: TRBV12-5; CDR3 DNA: TGTGCTAGTGGTTTTCTCCGGGGAAGCACCGGGGAGCTGTTTTTT; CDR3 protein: CASGFLRGSTGELFF
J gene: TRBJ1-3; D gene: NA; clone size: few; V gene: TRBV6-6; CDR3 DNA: TGTGCCAGCAGTTACGGAAACACCATATATTTT; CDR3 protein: CASSYGNTIYF
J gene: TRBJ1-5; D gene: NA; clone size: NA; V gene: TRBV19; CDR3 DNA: TGTGCCAGTAGTCCTCTTTTCGGGGAGCAGCCCCAGCATTTT; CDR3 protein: CASSPLFGEQPQHF
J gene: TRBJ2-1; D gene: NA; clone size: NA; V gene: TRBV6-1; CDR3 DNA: TGTGCCAGCCCGGGCCTCCCCCCCTACAATGAGCAGTTCTTC; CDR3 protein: CASPGLPPYNEQFF
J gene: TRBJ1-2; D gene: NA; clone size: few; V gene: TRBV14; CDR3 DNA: TGTGCCAGCAGCCAAGCAAGGTCTGGAGGCTACACCTTC; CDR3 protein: CASSQARSGGYTF
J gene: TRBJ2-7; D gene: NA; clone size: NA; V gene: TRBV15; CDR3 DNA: TGTGCCACCAGCAACCCCCACAGACTCCATTACGAGCAGTACTTC; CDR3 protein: CATSNPHRLHYEQYF
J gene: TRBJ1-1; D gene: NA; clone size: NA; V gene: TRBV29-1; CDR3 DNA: TGCAGCGTTGAGTTAAACGGTCTTATCACTGAAGCTTTCTTT; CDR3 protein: CSVELNGLITEAFF
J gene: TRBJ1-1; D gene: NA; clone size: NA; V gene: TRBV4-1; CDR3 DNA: TGCGCCAGCAGCCGACCCGACAGGCAGAACACTGAAGCTTTCTTT; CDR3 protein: CASSRPDRQNTEAFF
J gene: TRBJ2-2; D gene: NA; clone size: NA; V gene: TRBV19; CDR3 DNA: TGTGCCAGTAGTATAATTTTTCGGACGAACACCGGGGAGCTGTTTTTT; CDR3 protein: CASSIIFRTNTGELFF
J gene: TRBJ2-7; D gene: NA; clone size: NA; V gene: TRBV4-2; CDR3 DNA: TGTGCCAGCGGAGAGGGGAGCTACGAGCAGTACTTC; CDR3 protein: CASGEGSYEQYF
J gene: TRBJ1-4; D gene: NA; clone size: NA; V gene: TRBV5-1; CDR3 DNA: TGCGCCAGCAGCCCTCTCTTGGCGGGGTCAAGTGAAAAACTGTTTTTT; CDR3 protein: CASSPLLAGSSEKLFF
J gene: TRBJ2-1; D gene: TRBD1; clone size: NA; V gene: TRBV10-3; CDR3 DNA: TGTGCCATCAGTACCGGGACAGGGAGTAGGAATGAGCAGTTCTTC; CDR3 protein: CAISTGTGSRNEQFF
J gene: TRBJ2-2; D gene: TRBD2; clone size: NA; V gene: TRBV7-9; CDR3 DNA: TGTGCCAGCAGCCGCGCTAGCGGGACCACCGGGGAGCTGTTTTTT; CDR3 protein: CASSRASGTTGELFF
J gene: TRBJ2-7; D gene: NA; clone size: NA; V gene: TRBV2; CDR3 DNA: TGTGCCAGCAGGGGCACCGGGAACCCCTACGAGCAGTACTTC; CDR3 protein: CASRGTGNPYEQYF
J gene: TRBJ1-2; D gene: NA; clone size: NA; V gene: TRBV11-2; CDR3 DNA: TGTGCCAGCAGCTTATGGCCAATCTATGGCTACACCTTC; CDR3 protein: CASSLWPIYGYTF
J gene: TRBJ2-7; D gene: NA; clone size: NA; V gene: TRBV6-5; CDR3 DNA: TGTGCCAGCAGTTACTCGAGTTCCGGGATCTATCTCTTATTC; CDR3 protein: CASSYSSSGIYLLF
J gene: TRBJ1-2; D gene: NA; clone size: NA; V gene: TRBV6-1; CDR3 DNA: TGTGCCAGCAGTGGTTCCTTTGTTCTGGGAAGTTTTTATGGCTACACCTTC; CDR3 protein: CASSGSFVLGSFYGYTF
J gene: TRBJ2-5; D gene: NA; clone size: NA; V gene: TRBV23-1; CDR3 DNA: TGCGCCAGCAGTCAATGGGGGGCCCAAGAGACCCAGTACTTC; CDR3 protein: CASSQWGAQETQYF
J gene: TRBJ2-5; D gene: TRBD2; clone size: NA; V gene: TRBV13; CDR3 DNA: TGTGCCAGCAGCTTAGTCCTAGCGGGAAGGGGAGAGACCCAGTACTTC; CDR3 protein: CASSLVLAGRGETQYF
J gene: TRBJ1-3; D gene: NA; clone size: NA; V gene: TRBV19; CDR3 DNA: TGTGCCACCAGCATTGGATCTGGAAACACCATATATTTT; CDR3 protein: CATSIGSGNTIYF
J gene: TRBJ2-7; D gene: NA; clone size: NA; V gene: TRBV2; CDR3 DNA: TGTGCCAGCAGTGTTGGCGGGACTGCCCTCTACGAGCAGTACTTC; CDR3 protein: CASSVGGTALYEQYF
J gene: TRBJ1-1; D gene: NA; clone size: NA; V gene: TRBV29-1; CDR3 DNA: TGCAGCGTGGCCGGGAGGGCGAACACTGAAGCTTTCTTT; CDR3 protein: CSVAGRANTEAFF
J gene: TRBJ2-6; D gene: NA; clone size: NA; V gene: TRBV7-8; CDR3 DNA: TGTGCCAGCAGCCGCAGGCGCCGGGGTGCTGGGGCCAACGTCCTGACTTTC; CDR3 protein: CASSRRRRGAGANVLTF
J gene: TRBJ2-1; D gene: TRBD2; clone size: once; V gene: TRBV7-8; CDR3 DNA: TGTGCCAGCAGCTTGGGCTTAGGGGCGGGAGCAATCAATGAGCAGTTCTTC; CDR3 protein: CASSLGLGAGAINEQFF
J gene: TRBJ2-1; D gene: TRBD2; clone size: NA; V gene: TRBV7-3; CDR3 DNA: TGTGCAAGCAGGGAGGGAGTCATAAATGAGCAGTTCTTC; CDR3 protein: CASREGVINEQFF
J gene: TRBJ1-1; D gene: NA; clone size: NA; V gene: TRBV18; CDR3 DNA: TGTGCCAGCTCACTACTGCGGGAGAACACTGAAGCTTTCTTT; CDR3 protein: CASSLLRENTEAFF
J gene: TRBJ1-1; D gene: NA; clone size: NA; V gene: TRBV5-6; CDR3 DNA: TGTGCCAGCAGCTTGGTTGGCAGGTCCACTGAAGCTTTCTTT; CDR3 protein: CASSLVGRSTEAFF